This note documents a single T cell receptor beta chain sequence. In the authors' workflow: Cell counts per sample came from amplifying reference gene primers. Using immunoSEQ multiplex PCR, the repertoire was profiled, and TCRdb retains in-frame clones only, with some absent. V, J and clone size reflect that table, while D and trimming were determined from the DNA. The sample contains about 210,000 clones, about 83% of which appear only once. The data derive from a study of blood T cell repertoires in COVID-19. The overall study: Material from acute and convalescent COVID-19 was sourced from the United States, Italy and Spain. T cells, B-cell-depleted T cells, or PBMCs provided the cDNA or gDNA that served as material.

The material sequenced was peripheral blood. This TCR was recovered from a woman aged 45-65 years with active or convalescent COVID-19.

CDR3 amino acids: CASSRQGEEKLFF. The CDR3 nucleotides read TGTGCCAGCAGCCGACAGGGAGAAGAAAAACTGTTTTTT. This chain links TRBV5-5 with TRBJ1-4, with 7 bases aligning to TRBD1. This CDR3 spans 13 amino acids. J was trimmed by 8 bases and V by 4 bases; bases with no gene match: 5. Germline CDR1 SGHKS, CDR2 YYEKEE (reference sequence).